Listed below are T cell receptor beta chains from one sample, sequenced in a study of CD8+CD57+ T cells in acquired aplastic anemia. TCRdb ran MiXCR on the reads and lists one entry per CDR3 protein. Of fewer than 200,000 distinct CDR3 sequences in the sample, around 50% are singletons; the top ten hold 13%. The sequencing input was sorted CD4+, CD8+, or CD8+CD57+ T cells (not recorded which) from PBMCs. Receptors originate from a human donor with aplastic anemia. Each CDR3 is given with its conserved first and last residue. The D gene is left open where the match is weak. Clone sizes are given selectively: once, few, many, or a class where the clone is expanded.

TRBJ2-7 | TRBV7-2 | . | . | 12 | CASSHPGLEQYF | TGTGCCAGCAGCCACCCGGGTCTCGAGCAGTACTTC
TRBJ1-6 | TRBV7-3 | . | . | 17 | CASGLASSRDYNSPLHF | TGTGCCAGCGGCTTAGCCTCGTCCAGGGACTATAATTCACCCCTCCACTTT
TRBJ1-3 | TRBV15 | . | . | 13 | CATSRGDNRLSNF | TGTGCCACCAGCAGAGGAGACAACCGATTATCAAATTTT
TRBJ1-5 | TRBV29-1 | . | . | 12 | CSVGWSNQPQHF | TGCAGCGTTGGGTGGAGCAATCAGCCCCAGCATTTT
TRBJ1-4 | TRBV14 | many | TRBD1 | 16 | CASSQPSDRASEKLFF | TGTGCCAGCAGCCAACCGTCGGACAGGGCGAGTGAAAAACTGTTTTTT
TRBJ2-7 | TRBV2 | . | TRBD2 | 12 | CARGAGGREQYF | TGTGCCAGAGGAGCGGGGGGGAGGGAGCAGTACTTC
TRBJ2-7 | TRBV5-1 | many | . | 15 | CASSLGHSLEYEQYF | TGCGCCAGCAGCTTGGGTCATTCCCTGGAGTACGAGCAGTACTTC
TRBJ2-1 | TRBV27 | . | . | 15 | CASSLQGGVGNEQFF | TGTGCCAGCAGTTTACAGGGTGGGGTAGGAAATGAGCAGTTCTTC
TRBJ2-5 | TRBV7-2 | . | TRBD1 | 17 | CASSKTGSDRVGETQYF | TGTGCCAGCAGCAAAACCGGTTCGGACAGGGTTGGGGAGACCCAGTACTTC
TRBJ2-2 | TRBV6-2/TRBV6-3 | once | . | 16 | CASSYRQVGGTGELFF | TGTGCCAGCAGTTACCGACAGGTCGGTGGCACCGGGGAGCTGTTTTTT
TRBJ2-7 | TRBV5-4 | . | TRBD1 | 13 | CASSVRGLYEQYF | TGTGCCAGCAGCGTTAGGGGGCTCTACGAGCAGTACTTC
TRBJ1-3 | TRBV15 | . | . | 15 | CATSKPGYGGNTIYF | TGTGCCACCAGTAAACCCGGGTATGGTGGAAACACCATATATTTT
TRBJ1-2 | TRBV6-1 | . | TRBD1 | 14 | CASTSGTGTDGYTF | TGTGCCAGCACCTCCGGGACAGGGACAGACGGCTACACCTTC
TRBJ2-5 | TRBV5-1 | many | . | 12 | CASSLDLETQYF | TGCGCCAGCAGCTTGGATCTGGAGACCCAGTACTTC
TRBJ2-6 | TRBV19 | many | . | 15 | CASSPRLPGANVLTF | TGTGCCAGTAGTCCAAGACTGCCTGGGGCCAACGTCCTGACTTTC
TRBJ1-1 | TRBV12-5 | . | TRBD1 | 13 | CASGPGTDTEAFF | TGTGCTAGTGGTCCCGGGACAGACACTGAAGCTTTCTTT
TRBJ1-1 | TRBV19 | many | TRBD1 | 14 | CASGRGKGRTEAFF | TGTGCCAGTGGCAGGGGGAAGGGTCGCACTGAAGCTTTCTTT
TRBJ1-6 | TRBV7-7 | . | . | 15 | CASSLTGQPNSPLRF | TGTGCTAGCAGCTTAACCGGACAACCCAATTCACCCCTCCGCTTT
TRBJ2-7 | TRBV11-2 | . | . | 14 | CASSLVPGPYEQYF | TGTGCCAGCAGCTTAGTCCCAGGGCCCTACGAGCAGTACTTC
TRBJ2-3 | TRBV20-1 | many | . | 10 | CSARRDTQYF | TGCAGTGCGCGGAGGGATACGCAGTATTTT
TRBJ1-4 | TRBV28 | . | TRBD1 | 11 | CASSPRDRVFF | TGTGCCAGCAGTCCCCGGGACAGGGTATTTTTT
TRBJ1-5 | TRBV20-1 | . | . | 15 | CSARGLPGDIQPQHF | TGCAGTGCTAGAGGGTTGCCAGGGGACATTCAGCCCCAGCATTTT
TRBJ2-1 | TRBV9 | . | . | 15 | CASSVGGDAYNEQFF | TGTGCCAGCAGCGTAGGCGGGGATGCCTACAATGAGCAGTTCTTC
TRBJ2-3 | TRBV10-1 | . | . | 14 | CASSDGQITDTRYF | TGCGCCAGCAGCGACGGACAGATCACAGATACGCGGTATTTT
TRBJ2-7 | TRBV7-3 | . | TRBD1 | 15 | CASSFTSGGSHEQYF | TGTGCCAGCAGCTTTACATCAGGGGGTAGCCACGAGCAGTACTTC
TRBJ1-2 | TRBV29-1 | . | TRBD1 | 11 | CSVGTGNGYTF | TGCAGCGTTGGGACAGGGAATGGCTACACCTTC
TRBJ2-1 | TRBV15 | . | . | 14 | CATSRDQANNEQFF | TGTGCCACCAGCAGAGATCAGGCAAACAATGAGCAGTTCTTC
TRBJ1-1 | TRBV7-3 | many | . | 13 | CASRTTVNTEAFF | TGTGCCAGCAGGACAACAGTGAACACTGAAGCTTTCTTT
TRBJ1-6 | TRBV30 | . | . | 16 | CAWSPKRGIRNSPLHF | TGTGCCTGGAGTCCGAAGAGGGGGATTCGTAATTCACCCCTCCACTTT
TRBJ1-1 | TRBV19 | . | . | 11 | CASSGYTGAFF | TGTGCCAGTAGCGGGTACACTGGAGCTTTCTTT
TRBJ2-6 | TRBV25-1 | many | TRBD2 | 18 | CASSEYGGRGSGANVLTF | TGTGCCAGCAGTGAATATGGTGGGAGGGGTTCTGGGGCCAACGTCCTGACTTTC
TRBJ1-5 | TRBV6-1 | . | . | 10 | CAQGNQPQHF | TGCGCACAGGGCAATCAGCCCCAGCATTTT
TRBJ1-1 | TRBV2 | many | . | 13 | CASGRGKDTEAFF | TGTGCCAGCGGACGGGGGAAGGACACTGAAGCTTTCTTT
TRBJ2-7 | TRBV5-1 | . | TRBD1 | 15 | CASSQGQGAVNEQYF | TGCGCCAGCAGCCAGGGACAGGGCGCAGTAAACGAGCAGTACTTC
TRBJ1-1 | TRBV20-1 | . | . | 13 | CSARPDPNTEAFF | TGCAGTGCTAGACCGGATCCGAACACTGAAGCTTTCTTT
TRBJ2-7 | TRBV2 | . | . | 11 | CASSGRYEQYF | TGTGCCAGCAGTGGAAGGTACGAGCAGTACTTC
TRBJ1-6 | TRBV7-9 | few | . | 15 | CASSSDVGGTAPLHF | TGTGCCAGCAGCTCAGATGTCGGGGGGACGGCGCCCCTCCACTTT
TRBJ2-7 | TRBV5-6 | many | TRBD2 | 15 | CASSLGGGYVYEQYF | TGTGCCAGCAGCTTGGGCGGGGGTTACGTCTACGAGCAGTACTTC